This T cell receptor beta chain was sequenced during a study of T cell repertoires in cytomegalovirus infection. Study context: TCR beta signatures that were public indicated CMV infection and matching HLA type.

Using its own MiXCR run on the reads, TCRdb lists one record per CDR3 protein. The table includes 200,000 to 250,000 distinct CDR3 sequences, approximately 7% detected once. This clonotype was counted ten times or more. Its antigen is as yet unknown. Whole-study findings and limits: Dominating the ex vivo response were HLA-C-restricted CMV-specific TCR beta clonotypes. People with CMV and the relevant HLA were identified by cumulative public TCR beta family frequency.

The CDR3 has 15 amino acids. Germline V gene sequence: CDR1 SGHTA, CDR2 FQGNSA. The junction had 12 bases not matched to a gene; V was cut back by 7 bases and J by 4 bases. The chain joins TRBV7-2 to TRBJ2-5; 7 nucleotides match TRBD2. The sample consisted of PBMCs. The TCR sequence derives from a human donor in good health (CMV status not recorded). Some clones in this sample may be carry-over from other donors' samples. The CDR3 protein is CASTSSWGGIETQYF. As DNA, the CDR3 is TGTGCCAGCACCTCATCATGGGGGGGGATAGAGACCCAGTACTTC.